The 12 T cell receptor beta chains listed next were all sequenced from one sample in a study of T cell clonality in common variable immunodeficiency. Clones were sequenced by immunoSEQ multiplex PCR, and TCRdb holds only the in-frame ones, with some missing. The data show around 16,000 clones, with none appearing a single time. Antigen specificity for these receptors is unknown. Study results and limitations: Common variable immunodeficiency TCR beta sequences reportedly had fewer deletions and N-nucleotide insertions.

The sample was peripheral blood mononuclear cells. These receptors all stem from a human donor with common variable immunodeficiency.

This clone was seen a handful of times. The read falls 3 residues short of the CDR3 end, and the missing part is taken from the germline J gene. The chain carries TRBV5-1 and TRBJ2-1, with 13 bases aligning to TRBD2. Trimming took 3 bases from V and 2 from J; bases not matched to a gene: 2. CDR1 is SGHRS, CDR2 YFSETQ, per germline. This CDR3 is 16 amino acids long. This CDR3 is CASSSTSGRAYNEQFF. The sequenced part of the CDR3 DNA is TGCGCCAGCAGCTCTACTAGCGGGAGGGCCTACAATGAG. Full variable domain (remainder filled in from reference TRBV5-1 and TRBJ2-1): KAGVTQTPRYLIKTRGQQVTLSCSPISGHRSVSWYQQTPGQGLQFLFEYFSETQRNKGNFPGRFSGRQFSNSRSEMNVSTLELGDSALYLCASSSTSGRAYNEQFFGPGTRLTVL.

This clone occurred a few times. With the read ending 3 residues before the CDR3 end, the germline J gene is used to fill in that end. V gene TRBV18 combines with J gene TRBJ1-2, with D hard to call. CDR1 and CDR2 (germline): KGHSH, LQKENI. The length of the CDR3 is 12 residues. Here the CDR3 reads CASSPWSGGYTF. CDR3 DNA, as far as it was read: TGTGCCAGCTCACCATGGTCCGGGGGC.

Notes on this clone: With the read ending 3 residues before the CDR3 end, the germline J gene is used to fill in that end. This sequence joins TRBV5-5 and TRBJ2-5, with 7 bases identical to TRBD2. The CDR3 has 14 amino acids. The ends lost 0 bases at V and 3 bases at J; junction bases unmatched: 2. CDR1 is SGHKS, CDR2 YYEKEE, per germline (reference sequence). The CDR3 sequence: CASSLAGGKETQYF. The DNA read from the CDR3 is TGTGCCAGCAGCTTGGCCGGGGGGAAAGAGACC.

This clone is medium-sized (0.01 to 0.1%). The chain's CDR3 is CASSPWTGVASDEQFF. Incomplete CDR3 DNA: TGTGCCAGCTCACCCTGGACAGGGGTAGCCAGCGATGAG. This chain joins TRBV18 and TRBJ2-1; 9 bases align to TRBD1. The read ends 3 residues shy of where the CDR3 ends; the end is completed using the germline J gene. In germline, CDR1 is KGHSH, CDR2 LQKENI. With V trimmed by 3 bases and J by 8 bases, 11 bases remained unmatched. The CDR3 is 16 residues long.

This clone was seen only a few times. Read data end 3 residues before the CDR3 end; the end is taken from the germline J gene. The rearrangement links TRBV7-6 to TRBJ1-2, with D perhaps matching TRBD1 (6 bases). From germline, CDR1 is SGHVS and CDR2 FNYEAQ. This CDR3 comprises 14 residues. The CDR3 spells CASSLAGGAIGYTF. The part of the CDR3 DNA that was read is TGTGCCAGCAGCTTAGCAGGGGGGGCGATCGGT.

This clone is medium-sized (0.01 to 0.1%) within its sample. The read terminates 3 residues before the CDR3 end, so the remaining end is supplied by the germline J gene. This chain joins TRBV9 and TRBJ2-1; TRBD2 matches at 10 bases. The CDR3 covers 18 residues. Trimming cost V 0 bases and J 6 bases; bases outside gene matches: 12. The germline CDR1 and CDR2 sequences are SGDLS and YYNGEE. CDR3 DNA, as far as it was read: TGTGCCAGCAGCGTAGCCACTCCGGCTAGCGGGAGTGGCAATGAG. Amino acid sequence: CASSVATPASGSGNE. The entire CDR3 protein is CASSVATPASGSGNEQFF.

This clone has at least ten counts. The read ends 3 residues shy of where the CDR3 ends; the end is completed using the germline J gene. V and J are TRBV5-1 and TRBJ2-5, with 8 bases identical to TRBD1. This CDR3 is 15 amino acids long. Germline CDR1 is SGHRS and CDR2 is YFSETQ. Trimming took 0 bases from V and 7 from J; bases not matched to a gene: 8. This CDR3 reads CASSLGQGIWWTQYF. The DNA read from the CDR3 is TGCGCCAGCAGCTTGGGACAGGGGATCTGGTGGACC.

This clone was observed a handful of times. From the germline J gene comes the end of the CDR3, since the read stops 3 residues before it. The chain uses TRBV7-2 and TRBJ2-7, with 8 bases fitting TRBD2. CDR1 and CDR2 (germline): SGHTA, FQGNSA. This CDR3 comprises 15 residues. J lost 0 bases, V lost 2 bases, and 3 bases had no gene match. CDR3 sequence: CASSLRGGISYEQYF. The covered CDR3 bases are TGTGCCAGCAGCTTACGCGGGGGGATCTCCTACGAG.

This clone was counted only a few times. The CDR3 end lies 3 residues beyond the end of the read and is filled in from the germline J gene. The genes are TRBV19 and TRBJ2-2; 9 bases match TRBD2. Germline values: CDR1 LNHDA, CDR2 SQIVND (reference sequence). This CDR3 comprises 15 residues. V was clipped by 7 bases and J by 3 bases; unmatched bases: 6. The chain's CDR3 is CASNWREGHTGELFF. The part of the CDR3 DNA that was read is TGTGCCAGTAATTGGCGGGAGGGCCACACCGGGGAG.

CDR3 sequence reads: CASSTQRQAPDGYTF. The CDR3 DNA, read in part, is TGTGCCAGCAGCACCCAAAGACAGGCCCCTGATGGC. The chain employs TRBV2 and TRBJ1-2; possible D gene TRBD1, 6 bases. The sequenced fragment ends 3 residues before the CDR3 boundary, so the rest is inferred from the germline J gene. CDR3 length: 15 residues. V was shortened by 6 bases and J by 6 bases, with 20 bases between the two germline ends. The germline V gene has CDR1 SNHLY and CDR2 FYNNEI.

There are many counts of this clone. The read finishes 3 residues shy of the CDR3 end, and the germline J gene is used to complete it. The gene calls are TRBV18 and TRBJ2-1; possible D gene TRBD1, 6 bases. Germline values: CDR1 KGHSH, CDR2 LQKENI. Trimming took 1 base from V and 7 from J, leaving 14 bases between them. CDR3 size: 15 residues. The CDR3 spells CASSPLVGAENEQFF. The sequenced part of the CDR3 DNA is TGTGCCAGCTCACCACTTGTGGGGGCGGAGAATGAG.

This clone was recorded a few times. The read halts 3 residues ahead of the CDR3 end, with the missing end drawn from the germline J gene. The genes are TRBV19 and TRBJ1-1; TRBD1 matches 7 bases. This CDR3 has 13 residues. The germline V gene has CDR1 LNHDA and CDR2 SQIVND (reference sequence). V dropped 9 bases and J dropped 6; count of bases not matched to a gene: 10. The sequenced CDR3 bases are TGTGCCAGCGCAAGGGGGCTAGTCGCTGAA. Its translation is CASARGLVAE. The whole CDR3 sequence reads CASARGLVAEAFF.